These 24 T cell receptor beta chains were all obtained from the same sample, sequenced in a study of blood T cell repertoires in COVID-19. Sequenced by immunoSEQ multiplex PCR; TCRdb stores in-frame clones only, minus some. The sample records tens of thousands of clones, approximately 90% being singletons. Sequenced: peripheral blood. The origin of the receptors is a man between 65 and 80 years old with acute or convalescent COVID-19.

The count of this clone is one. The CDR3 region is CASSSRQGGAGELFF. CDR3 coding DNA: TGTGCCAGCAGTTCCCGCCAGGGCGGGGCCGGGGAGCTGTTTTTT. The chain employs TRBV27 and TRBJ2-2, with D tentatively TRBD2 (6 bases). Germline V CDR1 and CDR2: MNHEY, SMNVEV (reference sequence). This CDR3 region has 15 residues. Trimming cost V 4 bases and J 6 bases, with 15 bases left between them.

The gene calls are TRBV18 and TRBJ2-1; 12 bases align to TRBD1. The CDR3 is made up of 15 amino acids. Germline V gives CDR1 KGHSH, CDR2 LQKENI. J was trimmed by 5 bases and V by 6 bases; bases with no gene match: 5. The CDR3 DNA is TGTGCCAGCTCTTCGGGACAGGGGGCGCACAATGAGCAGTTCTTC. Amino acids: CASSSGQGAHNEQFF.

The chain combines TRBV7-8 with TRBJ1-5; tentatively, D is TRBD1 (6 bases). The V end lost 4 bases, the J end lost 4 bases, and 11 bases lay between the germline ends. Germline CDR1 SGHVS, CDR2 FQNEAQ. This CDR3 has 14 amino acids. CDR3 residues: CASSSRDNNQPQHF. Written as DNA, the CDR3 is TGTGCCAGCAGCTCCCGGGACAATAATCAGCCCCAGCATTTT.

This sequence joins TRBV18 and TRBJ1-1, with D hard to call. V dropped 3 bases and J dropped 3 bases, with 8 bases sitting between them. This CDR3 spans 13 amino acids. Germline V gene lookup returns CDR1 KGHSH and CDR2 LQKENI. The CDR3 bases are TGTGCCAGCTCACCGCAGAGGGACACTGAAGCTTTCTTT. Translated: CASSPQRDTEAFF.

The CDR3: CASSQGQREYYEQYF. The CDR3, as DNA: TGTGCCAGCAGCCAGGGACAGAGGGAATACTACGAGCAGTACTTC. The genes are TRBV7-7 and TRBJ2-7; 7 bases agree with TRBD1. Germline trimming cut 5 bases from V and 3 bases from J; bases unmatched to any gene: 10. The germline CDR1 and CDR2 sequences are SSHAT and FNYEAQ (reference sequence). The CDR3 runs 15 residues.

This rearrangement joins TRBV14 to TRBJ2-3; 9 bases map to TRBD2. This CDR3 has 15 amino acids. Germline V gene sequence: CDR1 SGHDN, CDR2 FVKESK. The V segment lost 4 bases and the J segment 4 bases; nucleotides outside the gene matches: 6. CDR3: CASSRSLAGSDTQYF. As DNA, the CDR3 is TGTGCCAGCAGCCGTTCTCTAGCGGGGTCAGATACGCAGTATTTT.

J is TRBJ2-7 and V is TRBV4-1, with D perhaps TRBD2 (7 bases). Germline CDR1 reads MGHRA; CDR2 reads YSYEKL. Trimming removed 5 bases at V and 3 bases at J, with 17 bases between. This CDR3 is 15 amino acids long. The CDR3 DNA sequence: TGCGCCAGCAGCTGGCGGGGGCAGGACGACTACGAGCAGTACTTC. It is translated as CASSWRGQDDYEQYF.

The rearrangement joins TRBV19 to TRBJ1-4; 10 positions match TRBD1. Trimming took 7 bases from V and 8 from J; bases not matched to a gene: 7. The CDR3 has 14 residues. Germline loops: CDR1 LNHDA, CDR2 SQIVND (reference sequence). The CDR3 region has the DNA TGTGCCAGTAAAAAGGACAGGGGGAAGGAAAAACTGTTTTTT. Its translation is CASKKDRGKEKLFF.

The chain links TRBV9 to TRBJ2-2; D is undetermined. Per the germline V gene, CDR1 is SGDLS and CDR2 is YYNGEE. The CDR3 spans 16 residues. The V and J ends lost 0 bases and 3 bases respectively, with 12 bases between them. CDR3 sequence: CASSVGPRPDTGELFF. The CDR3 DNA sequence: TGTGCCAGCAGCGTAGGACCTAGACCCGACACCGGGGAGCTGTTTTTT.

The chain has TRBV7-9 and TRBJ2-3; D uncertain. V lost 5 bases to trimming and J lost 5 bases, with 8 bases between them. From germline, CDR1 is SEHNR and CDR2 FQNEAQ (reference sequence). This CDR3 region has 12 residues. CDR3 loop: CASSPSGDTQYF. In DNA, the CDR3 is TGTGCCAGCAGCCCCAGTGGAGATACGCAGTATTTT.

The rearrangement joins TRBV7-3 to TRBJ2-1, with 11 bases aligning to TRBD2. Trimming removed 4 bases from V and 4 bases from J; junction bases left unmatched: 6. The V gene's germline CDR1 is SGHTA and CDR2 FQGTGA. The CDR3 has 16 residues. CDR3: CASSSLGTSGYNEQFF. For the CDR3, the DNA is TGTGCCAGCAGCTCCTTAGGGACTAGCGGATACAATGAGCAGTTCTTC.

This chain connects TRBV29-1 to TRBJ2-7; D is possibly TRBD2 (6 bases). The germline gives CDR1 SQVTM, CDR2 ANQGSEA. The CDR3 loop spans 12 amino acids. V lost 2 bases to trimming and J lost 5 bases, with 10 bases between them. The CDR3 region has the DNA TGCAGCGTTGAAAAGTCGGGGGACGAGCAGTACTTC. Translating gives CSVEKSGDEQYF.

The V and J genes are TRBV12-5 and TRBJ1-1; 8 bases line up with TRBD1. The CDR3 extends over 15 amino acids. The junction had 10 bases not matched to a gene; V was cut back by 5 bases and J by 5 bases. Germline-derived CDR1 and CDR2 are LGHNT and FRNRAP. Here the CDR3 reads CASGQGQGRETEAFF. The CDR3 DNA follows: TGTGCTAGTGGTCAAGGACAGGGTAGGGAAACTGAAGCTTTCTTT. The variable domain in full, with the rest retrieved from reference TRBV12-5 and TRBJ1-1, is DARVTQTPRHKVTEMGQEVTMRCQPILGHNTVFWYRQTMMQGLELLAYFRNRAPLDDSGMPKDRFSAEMPDATLATLKIQPSEPRDSAVYFCASGQGQGRETEAFFGQGTRLTVV.

This rearrangement joins TRBV9 to TRBJ1-6, with D possibly being TRBD1 (5 bases). The V gene's germline CDR1 is SGDLS and CDR2 YYNGEE. V was trimmed by 0 bases and J by 7 bases, leaving 11 bases between them. This CDR3 is 15 amino acids long. CDR3 amino acids: CASSVVGAENSPLHF. The CDR3 DNA reads TGTGCCAGCAGCGTAGTTGGGGCGGAGAATTCACCCCTCCACTTT.

The V and J genes are TRBV7-9 and TRBJ1-2; D is unresolved. CDR1 and CDR2 (germline): SEHNR, FQNEAQ (reference sequence). The CDR3 has 14 amino acids. The V and J ends lost 1 base and 4 bases respectively, with 10 bases between them. The CDR3: CASSLGQEAYGYTF. CDR3 bases: TGTGCCAGCAGCTTAGGGCAGGAGGCCTATGGCTACACCTTC.

V is TRBV27 and J is TRBJ1-4, with 7 bases aligning to TRBD1. J was trimmed by 8 bases and V by 5 bases; bases with no gene match: 11. This CDR3 has 15 residues. Germline CDR1 is MNHEY and CDR2 is SMNVEV (reference sequence). The CDR3 is CASSRSTGLNEKLFF. The DNA of the CDR3 is TGTGCCAGCAGTCGCTCGACAGGGTTGAACGAAAAACTGTTTTTT.

Written as DNA, the CDR3 is TGTGCCAGCGCCGCGACAGGGGACTATGGCTACACCTTC. The encoded protein is CASAATGDYGYTF. The genes are TRBV11-3 and TRBJ1-2; 8 bases fit TRBD1. CDR3 size: 13 residues. Germline values: CDR1 SGHNT, CDR2 YENEEA. The junction had 5 bases not matched to a gene; V was cut back by 8 bases and J by 3 bases. The variable domain in full, with the rest retrieved from reference TRBV11-3 and TRBJ1-2, is EAGVVQSPRYKIIEKKQPVAFWCNPISGHNTLYWYLQNLGQGPELLIRYENEEAVDDSQLPKDRFSAERLKGVDSTLKIQPAELGDSAVYLCASAATGDYGYTFGSGTRLTVV.

The chain is built from TRBV19 and TRBJ2-7, with a tentative D call TRBD2 (5 bases). V lost 6 bases and J 3 bases, leaving 12 bases between the germline ends. This CDR3 contains 13 residues. Germline lookup yields CDR1 LNHDA and CDR2 SQIVND (reference sequence). CDR3 protein: CASSEDSGYEQYF. CDR3 coding DNA: TGTGCCAGTAGCGAGGACTCCGGCTACGAGCAGTACTTC.

The chain joins TRBV6-2 or TRBV6-3 to TRBJ1-4; the match to TRBD1 covers 8 bases. V gave up 3 bases and J gave up 8 bases; unmatched junction bases: 11. This CDR3 has 16 amino acids. In germline, CDR1 is MNHEY, CDR2 SVGEGT. CDR3 loop: CASSYTGAGGVEKLFF. In DNA, the CDR3 is TGTGCCAGCAGTTATACAGGAGCAGGGGGCGTCGAAAAACTGTTTTTT.

V gene TRBV15 combines with J gene TRBJ2-7; possible D gene TRBD1, 5 bases. CDR3 length: 15 amino acids. V lost 3 bases, J lost 1 base, and 13 bases lay in between. CDR1 is LNHNV and CDR2 is YYDKDF in the germline V gene (reference sequence). CDR3 nucleotide sequence: TGTGCCACCAGCAGCAAGACAGCTCCATCCTACGAGCAGTACTTC. Residues: CATSSKTAPSYEQYF.

The J gene is TRBJ1-4, the V gene TRBV7-2; D gene unclear. The CDR3 length is 18 residues. Germline loops: CDR1 SGHTA, CDR2 FQGNSA. V shed 3 bases and J shed 8 bases, with 25 bases lying between them. The chain's CDR3 is CASSLGGSSTVIGEKLFF. Here the CDR3 DNA reads TGTGCCAGCAGCTTGGGAGGGAGTTCAACGGTGATCGGGGAAAAACTGTTTTTT. Variable domain in full (rest from reference TRBV7-2 and TRBJ1-4): GAGVSQSPSNKVTEKGKDVELRCDPISGHTALYWYRQSLGQGLEFLIYFQGNSAPDKSGLPSDRFSAERTGGSVSTLTIQRTQQEDSAVYLCASSLGGSSTVIGEKLFFGSGTQLSVL.

The chain recombines TRBV7-3 with TRBJ2-1, with 9 bases that match TRBD2. Germline CDR1 SGHTA, CDR2 FQGTGA. V dropped 5 bases and J dropped 8; count of bases not matched to a gene: 16. This CDR3 has 17 amino acids. CDR3 nucleotide sequence: TGTGCCAGCAGCCTGGGTGCGGGAGGGCCGTTACGGGATGAGCAGTTCTTC. This translates into CASSLGAGGPLRDEQFF.

The rearrangement joins TRBV6-5 to TRBJ1-1; maybe TRBD1 (6 bases). The V gene lost 5 bases and the J gene lost 3 bases, with 13 bases spanning the gap. Germline V gives CDR1 MNHEY, CDR2 SVGAGI. The CDR3 extends over 14 amino acids. CDR3: CASSKQGRDTEAFF. The CDR3, as DNA: TGTGCCAGCAGTAAACAGGGTAGGGACACTGAAGCTTTCTTT.

J is TRBJ1-2 and V is TRBV18, with 9 bases matching TRBD1. The trim removed 4 bases at V and 5 bases at J, leaving 8 bases unmatched. CDR3 size: 15 residues. Looked up from germline, CDR1 is KGHSH and CDR2 is LQKENI. In DNA form, the CDR3 reads TGTGCCAGCTCACTGGCCGGGACAGGGTCTTATGGCTACACCTTC. This codes for CASSLAGTGSYGYTF.